Presented here are 21 T cell receptor beta chains from one specimen sequenced in a study of control samples from healthy donors and cancer patients. Sequencing was performed with immunoSEQ multiplex PCR; in TCRdb, only in-frame clones are kept and a portion is missing. The table shows about 220,000 clones, with just under 95% occurring only once. The specimen was blood. The receptors were gathered from a man in his forties or fifties in good health.

The chain uses TRBV28 and TRBJ2-2; D not resolved. The CDR3 consists of 12 residues. The V gene lost 2 bases and the J gene lost 8 bases, with 6 bases spanning the gap. Looked up from germline, CDR1 is MDHEN and CDR2 is SYDVKM. DNA for the CDR3: TGTGCCAGCAGTTTAACTGCTGGGGAGCTGTTTTTT. Its protein product is CASSLTAGELFF.

The V call is TRBV19, the J call TRBJ1-5; D not resolved. This CDR3 has 13 residues. V lost 5 bases and J 6 bases, leaving 11 bases between the germline ends. The germline V gene encodes CDR1 LNHDA and CDR2 SQIVND (reference sequence). CDR3 DNA sequence: TGTGCCAGTAGTTTAAGTAAGGTTCAGCCCCAGCATTTT. The encoded protein is CASSLSKVQPQHF.

This chain connects TRBV7-2 to TRBJ1-1, with D unclear. Germline CDR1 reads SGHTA; CDR2 reads FQGNSA. The CDR3 runs 13 residues. Trimming took off 4 bases at V and 1 base at J, with 7 bases between the two ends. The CDR3 reads CASSSYRNTEAFF. CDR3 DNA sequence: TGTGCCAGCAGCTCCTACAGGAACACTGAAGCTTTCTTT.

The CDR3: CASSLFQAQETQYF. DNA of the CDR3: TGTGCCAGCAGCTTATTCCAGGCACAAGAGACCCAGTACTTC. The gene calls are TRBV11-2 and TRBJ2-5; no reliable D call. Germline V gene lookup returns CDR1 SGHAT and CDR2 FQNNGV. The CDR3 covers 14 residues. V was shortened by 2 bases and J by 2 bases, with 9 bases between the two germline ends.

The chain is built from TRBV29-1 and TRBJ1-2; D is unresolved. The ends were cut back, 5 bases at V and 7 bases at J, with 20 bases in the middle. Germline CDR1 SQVTM, CDR2 ANQGSEA. The CDR3 consists of 14 residues. The CDR3 bases are TGCAGCGTTATTGACCTATCTTATAATCGTGGCTACACCTTC. Translated: CSVIDLSYNRGYTF.

The rearrangement joins TRBV5-1 to TRBJ2-1; 7 positions match TRBD1. There are 15 residues in the CDR3. V dropped 0 bases and J dropped 6; count of bases not matched to a gene: 6. Germline CDR1 reads SGHRS; CDR2 reads YFSETQ. The CDR3 bases are TGCGCCAGCAGCTTGGTCGACAGGGCCAGCAATGAGCAGTTCTTC. This encodes CASSLVDRASNEQFF.

The rearrangement uses TRBV5-1 and TRBJ2-1; TRBD2 matches at 13 bases. Germline CDR1 and CDR2: SGHRS and YFSETQ. Trimming cost V 3 bases and J 10 bases; bases outside gene matches: 10. The CDR3 spans 16 residues. The CDR3 DNA is TGCGCCAGCAGCTCGGATTTCGGACTAGCGGGGGAAGAGCAGTTCTTC. Its protein product is CASSSDFGLAGEEQFF. Variable domain in full (rest from reference TRBV5-1 and TRBJ2-1): KAGVTQTPRYLIKTRGQQVTLSCSPISGHRSVSWYQQTPGQGLQFLFEYFSETQRNKGNFPGRFSGRQFSNSRSEMNVSTLELGDSALYLCASSSDFGLAGEEQFFGPGTRLTVL.

This chain joins TRBV24-1 and TRBJ1-5; possible D gene TRBD1, 5 bases. CDR1 is KGHDR and CDR2 is SFDVKD in the germline V gene. The CDR3 runs to 15 residues. V was clipped by 5 bases and J by 0 bases, with 10 bases between them. The CDR3 DNA sequence: TGTGCCACCAGTGGGCAGGGTTATAGCAATCAGCCCCAGCATTTT. Its protein product is CATSGQGYSNQPQHF.

The V call is TRBV19, the J call TRBJ1-5; 7 nucleotides align to TRBD1. The germline V gene has CDR1 LNHDA and CDR2 SQIVND (reference sequence). This CDR3 has 14 amino acids. V shed 5 bases, J shed 6 bases, and the junction held 7 bases outside the gene matches. CDR3 residues: CASSLTGLSQPQHF. The CDR3 coding sequence is TGTGCCAGTAGTTTGACAGGGCTCAGTCAGCCCCAGCATTTT.

This chain connects TRBV7-6 to TRBJ1-6; D not resolved. Trimming took 4 bases from V and 7 from J, leaving 17 bases between them. Looked up from germline, CDR1 is SGHVS and CDR2 is FNYEAQ. The CDR3 extends over 16 amino acids. CDR3 region: CASSSRSPRGNSPLHF. The CDR3 DNA is TGTGCCAGCAGCTCCCGTTCCCCTCGCGGCAATTCACCCCTCCACTTT.

Notes on this clone: At the DNA level, this CDR3 is encoded by other sequences in the same sample as well. V gene TRBV28 combines with J gene TRBJ1-3; TRBD1 matches at 7 bases. J was trimmed by 7 bases and V by 6 bases; bases with no gene match: 9. This CDR3 has 14 residues. Looked up from germline, CDR1 is MDHEN and CDR2 is SYDVKM. CDR3 DNA sequence: TGTGCCAGCAGATCTTCAGGGGGGGGCAACACCATATATTTT. It codes for CASRSSGGGNTIYF.

The gene calls are TRBV4-2 and TRBJ1-5, with D tentatively TRBD1 (5 bases). Germline V lookup: CDR1 LGHNA, CDR2 YNFKEQ. The CDR3 length is 16 residues. V was clipped by 4 bases and J by 8 bases, with 21 bases between them. Here the CDR3 reads CASSRYLGGDEKPQHF. CDR3 nucleotides: TGTGCCAGCAGCCGTTATTTAGGAGGGGATGAAAAGCCCCAGCATTTT.

The V and J genes are TRBV6-2 or TRBV6-3 and TRBJ2-3; 11 bases are a match to TRBD2. Germline V gives CDR1 MNHEY, CDR2 SVGEGT. The junction had 3 bases not matched to a gene; V was cut back by 5 bases and J by 2 bases. This CDR3 has 15 residues. The CDR3 coding sequence is TGTGCCAGCAGTGCGGGACTAGCGGCCACAGATACGCAGTATTTT. It yields the protein CASSAGLAATDTQYF.

The rearrangement links TRBV10-3 to TRBJ1-2, with 8 nucleotides matching TRBD1. Germline assignment: CDR1 ENHRY and CDR2 SYGVKD. V lost 2 bases, J lost 4 bases, and 6 bases stayed unmatched. The CDR3 has 15 residues. The CDR3 coding sequence is TGTGCCATCAGTGAGAACCAGGGGGCGGGCTATGGCTACACCTTC. This codes for CAISENQGAGYGYTF.

This clone appeared once. J is TRBJ1-1 and V is TRBV6-5, with TRBD1 as a possible D gene (5 bases). This CDR3 has 14 residues. The V end was cut by 6 bases, the J end by 1 base, with 12 bases between. CDR1 is MNHEY, CDR2 SVGAGI, per germline. CDR3 nucleotide sequence: TGTGCCAGCAGCCTGACAGATCCGAACACTGAAGCTTTCTTT. Translating gives CASSLTDPNTEAFF.

CDR3 residues: CASSPGGHYGYTF. The CDR3 DNA sequence: TGTGCCAGCTCACCGGGGGGGCACTATGGCTACACCTTC. J is TRBJ1-2 and V is TRBV18; perhaps TRBD1 as D (6 bases). Germline lookup yields CDR1 KGHSH and CDR2 LQKENI. V gave up 3 bases and J gave up 3 bases, with 8 bases separating them. This CDR3 contains 13 residues.

The chain couples TRBV13 to TRBJ1-1; a weak D match, TRBD1 (5 bases). Germline assignment: CDR1 PRHDT and CDR2 FYEKMQ (reference sequence). V shed 5 bases and J shed 1 base, with 11 bases lying between them. The CDR3 runs 14 residues. In nucleotides, the CDR3 is TGTGCCAGCAGCCTAATCGACAGGAACACTGAAGCTTTCTTT. Translating it yields CASSLIDRNTEAFF.

The rearrangement uses TRBV11-2 and TRBJ1-5; D not resolved. The CDR3 covers 15 residues. Germline lookup yields CDR1 SGHAT and CDR2 FQNNGV. The germline V and J ends were trimmed by 5 bases and 6 bases, with 17 bases remaining between them. This chain's CDR3 is CASSQSGKGGQPQHF. CDR3 DNA: TGTGCCAGCAGCCAATCCGGGAAGGGAGGTCAGCCCCAGCATTTT.

The chain carries TRBV6-5 and TRBJ2-2; D not resolved. There are 12 residues in the CDR3. V dropped 2 bases and J dropped 6 bases, with 4 bases sitting between them. Germline V gene lookup returns CDR1 MNHEY and CDR2 SVGAGI. CDR3 sequence reads: CASSYGSGELFF. Written as DNA, the CDR3 is TGTGCCAGCAGTTACGGATCCGGGGAGCTGTTTTTT.

The V gene is TRBV18, the J gene TRBJ2-1; TRBD1 is a possible D gene (5 bases). The CDR3 has 16 residues. CDR1 is KGHSH, CDR2 LQKENI, per germline. Trimming shortened V by 2 bases and J by 1 base, and 12 bases separated the two germline ends. The CDR3 nucleotides are TGTGCCAGCTCACCAAGCAGGGATAGGTCCTACAATGAGCAGTTCTTC. Residues: CASSPSRDRSYNEQFF.

The genes are TRBV30 and TRBJ2-1; TRBD1 agrees at 7 bases. The CDR3 extends over 14 amino acids. CDR1 and CDR2 from the germline V gene are GTSNPN and SVGIG (reference sequence). With 0 bases clipped from V and 2 bases from J, the junction kept 1 base outside the gene matches. CDR3 bases: TGTGCCTGGAGTGTAAGGGGGCCCTACAATGAGCAGTTCTTC. The encoded protein is CAWSVRGPYNEQFF.